This T cell receptor beta chain was identified during a study of T cell repertoires in cytomegalovirus infection. TCRdb re-called the reads through MiXCR, storing one row per CDR3 protein. The sample contains about 150,000 distinct CDR3 sequences, about a quarter of which appear only once. The CDR3 totals 12 residues. V was shortened by 4 bases and J by 2 bases, with 6 bases between the two germline ends. Germline loops: CDR1 MNHEY, CDR2 SVGEGT. The source is a human donor in good health (CMV status not recorded). Some clones in this sample may be carry-over from other donors' samples. This sequence joins TRBV6-2 or TRBV6-3 and TRBJ2-7; D call uncertain. Sample: PBMCs. The CDR3 here is CASSLDAYEQYF. The CDR3 nucleotides read TGTGCCAGCAGTTTGGACGCCTACGAGCAGTACTTC.